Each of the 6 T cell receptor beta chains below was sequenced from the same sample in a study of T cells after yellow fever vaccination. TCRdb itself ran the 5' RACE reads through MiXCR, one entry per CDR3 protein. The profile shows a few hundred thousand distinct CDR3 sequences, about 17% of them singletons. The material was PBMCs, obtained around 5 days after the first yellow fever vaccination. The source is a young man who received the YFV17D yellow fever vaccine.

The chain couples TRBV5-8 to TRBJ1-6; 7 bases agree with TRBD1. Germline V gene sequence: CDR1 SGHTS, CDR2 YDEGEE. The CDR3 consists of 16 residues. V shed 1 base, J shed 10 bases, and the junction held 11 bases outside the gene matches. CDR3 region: CASSLYLTAGGSPLHF. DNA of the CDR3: TGTGCCAGCAGCTTGTACCTTACGGCAGGGGGGTCACCCCTCCACTTT.

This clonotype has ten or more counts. The CDR3 region is CAISAGTEQPQHF. The DNA of the CDR3 is TGTGCCATCAGTGCCGGGACAGAACAGCCCCAGCATTTT. The rearrangement links TRBV10-3 to TRBJ1-5; TRBD1 matches at 7 bases. This CDR3 is built from 13 residues. V dropped 4 bases and J dropped 7; count of bases not matched to a gene: 4. From germline, CDR1 is ENHRY and CDR2 SYGVKD.

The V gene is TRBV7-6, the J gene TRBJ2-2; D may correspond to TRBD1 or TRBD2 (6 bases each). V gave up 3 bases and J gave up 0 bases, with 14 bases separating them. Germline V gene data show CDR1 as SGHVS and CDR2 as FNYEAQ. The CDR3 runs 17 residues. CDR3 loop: CASSFMGGQTNTGELFF. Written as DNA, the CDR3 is TGTGCCAGCAGCTTTATGGGGGGACAAACGAACACCGGGGAGCTGTTTTTT.

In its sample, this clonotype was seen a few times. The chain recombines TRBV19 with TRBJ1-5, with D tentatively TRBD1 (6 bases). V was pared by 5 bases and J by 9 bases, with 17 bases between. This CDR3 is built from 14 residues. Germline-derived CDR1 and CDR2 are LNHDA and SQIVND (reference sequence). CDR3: CASSPGRGGRPQHF. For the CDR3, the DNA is TGTGCCAGTAGTCCGGGTAGGGGGGGCCGGCCCCAGCATTTT.

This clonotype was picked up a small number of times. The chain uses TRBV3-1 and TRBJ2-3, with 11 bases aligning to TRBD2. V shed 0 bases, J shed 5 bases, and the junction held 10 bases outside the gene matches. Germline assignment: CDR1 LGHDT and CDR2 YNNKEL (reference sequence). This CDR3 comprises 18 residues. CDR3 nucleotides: TGTGCCAGCAGCCAAGATCCCGATAGCGGGGGGGCTGGAGATACGCAGTATTTT. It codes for CASSQDPDSGGAGDTQYF.

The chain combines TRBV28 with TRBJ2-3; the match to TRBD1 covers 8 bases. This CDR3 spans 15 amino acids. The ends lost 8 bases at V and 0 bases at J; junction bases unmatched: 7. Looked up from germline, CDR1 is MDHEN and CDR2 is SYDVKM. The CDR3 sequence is CASLPGQASTDTQYF. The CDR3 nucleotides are TGTGCCAGCTTACCGGGACAGGCTAGCACAGATACGCAGTATTTT.